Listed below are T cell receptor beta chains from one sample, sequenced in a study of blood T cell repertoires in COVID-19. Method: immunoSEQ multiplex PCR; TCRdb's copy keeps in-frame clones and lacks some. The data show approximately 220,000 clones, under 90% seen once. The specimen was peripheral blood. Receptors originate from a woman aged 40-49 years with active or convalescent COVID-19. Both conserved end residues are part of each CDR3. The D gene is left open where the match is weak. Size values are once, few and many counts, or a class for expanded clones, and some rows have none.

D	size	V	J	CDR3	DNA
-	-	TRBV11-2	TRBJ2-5	CASSLAQGMRETQYF	TGTGCCAGCAGCTTAGCCCAGGGGATGCGAGAGACCCAGTACTTC
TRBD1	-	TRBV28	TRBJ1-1	CASSLPDRGNTEAFF	TGTGCCAGCAGTTTACCGGACAGGGGGAACACTGAAGCTTTCTTT
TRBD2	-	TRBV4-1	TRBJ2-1	CASSQDSATSGYSSYNEQFF	TGCGCCAGCAGCCAAGACAGTGCGACTAGCGGGTATAGCTCCTACAATGAGCAGTTCTTC
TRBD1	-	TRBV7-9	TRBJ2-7	CASSRTGGKTYEQYF	TGTGCCAGCAGCCGTACAGGGGGCAAAACCTACGAGCAGTACTTC
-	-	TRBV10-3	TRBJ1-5	CAISELNQPQHF	TGTGCCATCAGTGAGTTAAATCAGCCCCAGCATTTT
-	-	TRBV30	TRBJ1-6	CACSRGYAYNSPLHF	TGTGCCTGTAGCAGGGGATACGCCTATAATTCACCCCTCCACTTT
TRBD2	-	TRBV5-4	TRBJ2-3	CASSLGPSGRSDTQYF	TGTGCCAGCAGCTTGGGGCCTAGCGGGAGATCAGATACGCAGTATTTT
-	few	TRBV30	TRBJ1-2	CAWGDFYGYTF	TGTGCCTGGGGGGACTTCTATGGCTACACCTTC
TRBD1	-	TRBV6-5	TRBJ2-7	CASSYSWQGAEQYF	TGTGCCAGCAGTTACTCGTGGCAGGGGGCCGAGCAGTACTTC
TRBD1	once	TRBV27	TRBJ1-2	CASSSGQGIGYTF	TGTGCCAGCAGTTCAGGACAGGGCATTGGCTACACCTTC
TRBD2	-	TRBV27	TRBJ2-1	CASSFGLAGFNEQFF	TGTGCCAGCAGTTTCGGACTAGCGGGTTTTAATGAGCAGTTCTTC